This T cell receptor (beta chain) emerged from a study of read filtering for tumor transcriptome and immune sequencing. For the study at large: IR-seq gave about 4.05 to 11 million TCR reads per sample; RNA-seq gave about 75 to 1,400.

From approximately 430 ng of RNA, a library with molecular barcoded alpha/delta and beta/gamma adaptors was made. TCRdb independently ran MiXCR on the reads; one entry per CDR3 protein. The sample has more than 35,000 distinct CDR3 sequences; less than 15% are singletons. V lost 0 bases and J lost 7, with 16 bases in between. The length of the CDR3 is 17 residues. CDR1 MGHRA and CDR2 YSYEKL come from the germline V gene. The sequencing sample was made of a population of CD138-negative cells sorted from bone marrow. The chain employs TRBV4-1 and TRBJ1-6; the D gene is possibly TRBD1 (5 bases). This clonotype was obtained from a donor aged 40 or older with multiple myeloma. CDR3: CASSQDGSGRINSPLHF. CDR3 sequence (DNA): TGCGCCAGCAGCCAAGATGGTTCAGGGAGGATCAATTCACCCCTCCACTTT.